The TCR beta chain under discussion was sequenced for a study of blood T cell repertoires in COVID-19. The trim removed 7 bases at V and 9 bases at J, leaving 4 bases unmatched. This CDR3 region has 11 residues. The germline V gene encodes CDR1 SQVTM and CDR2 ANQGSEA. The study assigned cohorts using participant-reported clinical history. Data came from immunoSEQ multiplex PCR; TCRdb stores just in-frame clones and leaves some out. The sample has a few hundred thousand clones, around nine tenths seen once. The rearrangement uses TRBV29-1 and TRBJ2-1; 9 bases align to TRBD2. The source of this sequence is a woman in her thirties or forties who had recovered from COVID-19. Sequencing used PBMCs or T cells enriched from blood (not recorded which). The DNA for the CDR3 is TGCAGCGGGCGGGAGGGAGGTGAGCAGTTCTTC. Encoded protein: CSGREGGEQFF.